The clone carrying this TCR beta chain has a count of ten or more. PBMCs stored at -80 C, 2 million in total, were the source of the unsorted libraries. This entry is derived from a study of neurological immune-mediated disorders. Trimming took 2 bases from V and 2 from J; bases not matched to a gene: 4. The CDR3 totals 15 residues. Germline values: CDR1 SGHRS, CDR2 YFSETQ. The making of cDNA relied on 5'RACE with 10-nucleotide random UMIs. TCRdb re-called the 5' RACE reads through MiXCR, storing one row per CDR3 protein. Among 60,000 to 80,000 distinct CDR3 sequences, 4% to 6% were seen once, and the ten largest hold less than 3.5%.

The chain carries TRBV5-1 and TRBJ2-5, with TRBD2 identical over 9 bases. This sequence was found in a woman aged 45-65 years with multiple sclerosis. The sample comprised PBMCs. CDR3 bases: TGCGCCAGCAGCTTTTTAGCGGGGGCTCAAGAGACCCAGTACTTC. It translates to CASSFLAGAQETQYF.